This T cell receptor beta chain was identified in a study of identical twins. The CDR3 is 16 residues long. From germline, CDR1 is ENHRY and CDR2 SYGVKD. Trimming removed 2 bases at V and 1 base at J, with 11 bases between. This clonotype occurred a few times. Via MiXCR, TCRdb re-called the 5' RACE reads, giving one row per CDR3 protein. This table has 500,000 to 550,000 distinct CDR3 sequences, around 24% appearing once. This sample was shared with a second study, whose subject was yellow fever vaccine responses in identical twins. From that report: Reportedly, the response of twins' T cells to the vaccine seemed partly convergent, partly personalized.

Sequenced input: CD4+ T cells sorted from blood. The sequence derives from a woman aged 18-29 years in good health. The V gene is TRBV10-3, the J gene TRBJ2-2; D is uncertain. Here the CDR3 reads CAISEVKEMNTGELFF. The CDR3 region has the DNA TGTGCCATCAGTGAGGTGAAGGAGATGAACACCGGGGAGCTGTTTTTT.